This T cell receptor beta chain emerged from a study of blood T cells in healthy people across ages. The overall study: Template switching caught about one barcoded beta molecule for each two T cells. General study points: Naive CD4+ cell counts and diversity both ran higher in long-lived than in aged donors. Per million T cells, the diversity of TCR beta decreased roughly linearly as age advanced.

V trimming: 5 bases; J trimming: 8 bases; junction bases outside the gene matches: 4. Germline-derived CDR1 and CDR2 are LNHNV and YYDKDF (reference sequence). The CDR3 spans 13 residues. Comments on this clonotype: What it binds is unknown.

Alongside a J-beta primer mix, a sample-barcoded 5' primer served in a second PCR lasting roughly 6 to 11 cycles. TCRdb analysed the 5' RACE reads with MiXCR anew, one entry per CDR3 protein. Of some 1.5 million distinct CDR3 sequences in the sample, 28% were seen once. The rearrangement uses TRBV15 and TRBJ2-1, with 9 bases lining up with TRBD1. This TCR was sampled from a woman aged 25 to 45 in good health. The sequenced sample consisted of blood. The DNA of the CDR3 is TGTGCCACCAGCGTACGGACAGGGGATGAGCAGTTCTTC. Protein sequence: CATSVRTGDEQFF.